This TCR beta chain is drawn from a study of PD-1 blockade in classical Hodgkin lymphoma. Libraries were prepared by immunoSEQ multiplex PCR; TCRdb keeps only in-frame clonotypes and omits some of them. The data contain 40,000 to 50,000 clones, roughly 73% of them singletons. This CDR3 contains 14 residues. Trimming stripped 4 bases from V and 6 bases from J, with 16 bases between. The V gene's germline CDR1 is SGDLS and CDR2 YYNGEE. With respect to this clone: Its target is unknown.

Study results and caveats: Possibly reflecting disease activity or prior therapy, repertoire differences have causes that remain undefined.

Every patient had relapsed following autologous stem cell transplantation, and cohorts differed in brentuximab vedotin exposure. This chain connects TRBV9 to TRBJ1-2; D may be TRBD1 (5 bases). The receptor was derived from a human donor with classical Hodgkin lymphoma. Sequencing used peripheral blood mononuclear cells (PBMCs), obtained at baseline. CDR3 in amino acids: CASSPRGGANGYTF. DNA of the CDR3: TGTGCCAGCAGCCCCCGCGGAGGGGCAAATGGCTACACCTTC.